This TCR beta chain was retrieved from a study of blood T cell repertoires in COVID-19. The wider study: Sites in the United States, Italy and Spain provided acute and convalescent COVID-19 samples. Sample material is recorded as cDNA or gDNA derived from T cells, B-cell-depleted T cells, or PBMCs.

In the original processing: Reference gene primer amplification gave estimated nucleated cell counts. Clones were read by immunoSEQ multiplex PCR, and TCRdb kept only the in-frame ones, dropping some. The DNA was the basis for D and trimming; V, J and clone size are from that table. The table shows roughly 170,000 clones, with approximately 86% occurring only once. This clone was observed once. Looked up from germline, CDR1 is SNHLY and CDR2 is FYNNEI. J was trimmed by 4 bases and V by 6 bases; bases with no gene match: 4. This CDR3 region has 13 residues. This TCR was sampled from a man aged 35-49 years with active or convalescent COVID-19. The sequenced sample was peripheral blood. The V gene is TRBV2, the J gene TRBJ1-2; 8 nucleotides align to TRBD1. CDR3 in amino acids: CASSGQGLYGYTF. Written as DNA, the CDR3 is TGTGCCAGCAGCGGACAGGGACTCTATGGCTACACCTTC. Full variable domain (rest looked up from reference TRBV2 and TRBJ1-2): EPEVTQTPSHQVTQMGQEVILRCVPISNHLYFYWYRQILGQKVEFLVSFYNNEISEKSEIFDDQFSVERPDGSNFTLKIRSTKLEDSAMYFCASSGQGLYGYTFGSGTRLTVV.